This T cell receptor (beta chain) originates from a study of PD-1 blockade in classical Hodgkin lymphoma. Overall study results and limits: Factors driving the repertoire differences, possibly disease activity or prior therapy, remain undefined. TCR diversity at baseline was reported to be reduced in newly diagnosed patients relative to healthy donors. For complete responders, baseline diversity was comparable to that of newly diagnosed patients.

All trial patients relapsed after autologous stem cell transplantation. This clone was picked up a small number of times. The antigen remains undetermined. Using immunoSEQ multiplex PCR, the repertoire was profiled, and TCRdb retains in-frame clones only, with some absent. Among roughly 61,000 clones listed, over 75% were seen once. V gave up 0 bases and J gave up 6 bases, with 8 bases separating them. The CDR3 is 13 amino acids. From germline, CDR1 is MGHRA and CDR2 YSYEKL. The sequences come from peripheral blood mononuclear cells (PBMCs), collected at baseline. The receptor's source is a human donor with classical Hodgkin lymphoma. The chain has TRBV4-1 and TRBJ1-1; TRBD1 is a possible D gene (5 bases). CDR3: CASSQEGRAEAFF. DNA for the CDR3: TGCGCCAGCAGCCAAGAGGGCAGGGCTGAAGCTTTCTTT.